This T cell receptor beta chain was sequenced in a study of blood T cells in healthy people across ages. This clonotype was seen once. The donors, aged about 6 to 90, were healthy Caucasians from Russia. Each donor had 8 to 10 milliliters of peripheral blood drawn. V was shortened by 5 bases and J by 3 bases, with 11 bases between the two germline ends. Germline V gene lookup returns CDR1 MNHEY and CDR2 SVGEGT. The CDR3 has 13 amino acids. Sample-barcoded 5' priming and a J-beta primer mix drove a second PCR of roughly 7 to 11 cycles. In TCRdb, the 5' RACE reads were re-called with MiXCR into one record per CDR3 protein. Of roughly 1,300,000 distinct CDR3 sequences in the sample, around 55% were seen once.

The sample consisted of blood. The clonotype originates from a man aged 18-30 years in good health. The chain joins TRBV6-2 or TRBV6-3 to TRBJ2-7; D gene ambiguous. The DNA for the CDR3 is TGTGCCAGCAGTGCCCAGATGAACTACGAGCAGTACTTC. Protein sequence: CASSAQMNYEQYF.